Here is one TCR beta chain with its context. The antigen is unknown. CDR3 length: 12 amino acids. CDR1 and CDR2 from the germline V gene are SGHAT and FQNNGV. Trimming shortened V by 5 bases and J by 2 bases, and 7 bases separated the two germline ends. The data originate from a study of long-term antiretroviral therapy in people with HIV. Whole-study findings and limits: Spans of CDR3 length were tighter for HIV repertoires than for controls. Researchers lacked any data on ART adherence, viral resistance or therapy changes.

Sequencing relied on immunoSEQ assay v3.0, run at survey level. Only in-frame clones appear in the TCRdb table, and some are missing; sequencing was by immunoSEQ multiplex PCR. Among 45,000 or so clones listed, 90% to 95% were seen once. The chain is built from TRBV11-2 and TRBJ2-7; unclear D gene. The sample here was unsorted PBMCs, taken 3.7 years after starting antiretroviral therapy. The TCR sequence derives from a woman aged 45-59 years with HIV. The CDR3 DNA reads as TGTGCCAGCAGCCCCGGTCCCTACGAGCAGTACTTC. Encoded protein: CASSPGPYEQYF.